A single sample gave rise to the 8 T cell receptor beta chains below, sequenced in a study of cytomegalovirus exposure and HLA in healthy donors. The PCR employed 60 Vbeta primers together with 13 Jbeta primers. The protocol was immunoSEQ multiplex PCR, while the TCRdb copy is restricted to in-frame clones and leaves out a portion. This table holds around 280,000 clones, around 90% found once. The sample was PBMCs. The receptors come from a woman under 30 in good health and CMV-seronegative.

The CDR3 protein is CASSLGGLSNQPQHF. As DNA, the CDR3 is TGCGCCAGCAGCTTGGGGGGACTTAGCAATCAGCCCCAGCATTTT. V and J are TRBV5-1 and TRBJ1-5, with D tentatively TRBD1 (5 bases). The CDR3 is made up of 15 amino acids. Per germline, CDR1 SGHRS and CDR2 YFSETQ. The V end was cut by 0 bases, the J end by 0 bases, with 7 bases between.

The V gene is TRBV5-6, the J gene TRBJ1-2; 9 bases fit TRBD1. After removal of 1 base from V and 7 bases from J, the junction contained 11 bases not matched to a gene. CDR1 is SGHDT, CDR2 YYEEEE, per germline. The CDR3 has 16 amino acids. The CDR3 bases are TGTGCCAGCAGCTTGCCGCTACAGGGGGCGCGCAGTGGCTACACCTTC. Encoded protein: CASSLPLQGARSGYTF.

On this clone: Likely a read error: the CDR3 ends without its conserved phenylalanine or tryptophan. The limits of the CDR3 on the DNA are not certain, so only TCRdb's listed CDR3 is given. This chain links TRBV5-4 with TRBJ1-2; the D call of TRBD1 is as the table states it, not checked on the DNA. The germline gives CDR1 SGHNT, CDR2 YYREEE (reference sequence). The CDR3 contains 14 residues when both ends are counted. This CDR3 is CASSMTATLVATPS.

The gene calls are TRBV5-6 and TRBJ1-1; no reliable D call. CDR3 size: 13 residues. The germline gives CDR1 SGHDT, CDR2 YYEEEE. Trimming left V 4 bases short and J 5 bases short, with 12 bases between. CDR3 in amino acids: CASSPNWRTEAFF. In nucleotides, the CDR3 is TGTGCCAGCAGCCCCAACTGGAGGACTGAAGCTTTCTTT.

This rearrangement joins TRBV11-3 to TRBJ2-2, with D maybe TRBD2 (6 bases). This CDR3 has 14 residues. Trimming removed 5 bases at V and 5 bases at J, with 12 bases between. From germline, CDR1 is SGHNT and CDR2 YENEEA. This CDR3 is CASSPRAGTGELFF. The CDR3 DNA reads TGTGCCAGCAGCCCCCGGGCGGGGACCGGGGAGCTGTTTTTT. Together with reference TRBV11-3 and TRBJ2-2, the CDR3 gives the full variable domain: EAGVVQSPRYKIIEKKQPVAFWCNPISGHNTLYWYLQNLGQGPELLIRYENEEAVDDSQLPKDRFSAERLKGVDSTLKIQPAELGDSAVYLCASSPRAGTGELFFGEGSRLTVL.

This chain's CDR3 is CASSPGATNGYTF. CDR3 DNA sequence: TGTGCCAGCTCACCAGGGGCGACCAATGGCTACACCTTC. This sequence joins TRBV18 and TRBJ1-2; tentative D call: TRBD1 (5 bases). The V end was cut by 2 bases, the J end by 6 bases, with 10 bases between. The CDR3 has 13 amino acids. Germline V gives CDR1 KGHSH, CDR2 LQKENI.

V is TRBV19 and J is TRBJ1-5; tentative D call: TRBD1 (6 bases). CDR3 size: 16 residues. Trimming shortened V by 8 bases and J by 0 bases, and 17 bases separated the two germline ends. Germline V gene sequence: CDR1 LNHDA, CDR2 SQIVND (reference sequence). DNA for the CDR3: TGTGCCAGTGCTCCGGGACACAAATATAGCAATCAGCCCCAGCATTTT. Translated: CASAPGHKYSNQPQHF.

About this clone: The sample carries other DNA sequences with the same CDR3. V is TRBV11-2 and J is TRBJ1-6; the D gene is possibly TRBD1 (6 bases). V was clipped by 3 bases and J by 4 bases, with 7 bases between them. Germline CDR1 SGHAT, CDR2 FQNNGV. This CDR3 comprises 14 residues. CDR3 sequence (DNA): TGTGCCAGCAGCTTGGGACAATATAATTCACCCCTCCACTTT. Its protein product is CASSLGQYNSPLHF.